This is a list of T cell receptor beta chains from one sample in a study of cytomegalovirus exposure and HLA in healthy donors. The assay was immunoSEQ multiplex PCR, and TCRdb's table has in-frame clones only and misses some. Counted here are around 78,000 clones, less than 75% occurring once; the ten biggest clones make up 5% to 6%. Input material: PBMCs. The receptors were gathered from a man aged 25-40 years in good health and CMV-seropositive. Both conserved end residues are part of each CDR3. The D gene is left open where the match is weak. Clone size, where shown, is once, few, many, or a class for clones that have expanded.

clone size	D gene	V gene	J gene	CDR3 length	CDR3 DNA	CDR3 protein
few	.	TRBV27	TRBJ2-3	12	TGTGCCAGCAGCCTACAGCTTGGGACGCAGTATTTT	CASSLQLGTQYF
.	TRBD1	TRBV9	TRBJ2-7	15	TGTGCCAGCAGCGGCGCAGGGACAGGGGGAGAGGAGCAGTACTTC	CASSGAGTGGEEQYF
.	TRBD1	TRBV2	TRBJ1-5	15	TGTGCCAGCAGTGTCGACAGGGTCTCAGGTCAGCCCCAGCATTTT	CASSVDRVSGQPQHF
.	TRBD1	TRBV11-3	TRBJ2-7	14	TGTGCCAGCAAGACCGGGACAGGGGGCGGCGAGCAGTACTTC	CASKTGTGGGEQYF
.	.	TRBV7-2	TRBJ1-4	15	TGTGCCAGCAGCTCACAGGGCGCAACTAATGAAAAACTGTTTTTT	CASSSQGATNEKLFF
.	.	TRBV5-4	TRBJ1-2	14	TGTGCCAGCAGGCCCCCAGGGGACCGGTATGGCTACACCTTC	CASRPPGDRYGYTF
.	.	TRBV18	TRBJ2-5	14	TGTGCCAGCTCACCAAACAGTTACCAAGAGACCCAGTACTTC	CASSPNSYQETQYF
.	.	TRBV4-1	TRBJ2-7	15	TGCGCCAGCAGCCAAGCAAGCGGTACAACCTACGAGCAGTACTTC	CASSQASGTTYEQYF
.	.	TRBV18	TRBJ1-1	14	TGTGCCAGCTCACCCCTGAGGCAGAACACTGAAGCTTTCTTT	CASSPLRQNTEAFF
.	.	TRBV28	TRBJ1-6	14	TGTGCCAGCAATTGGCAGGGCTCGAATTCACCCCTCCACTTT	CASNWQGSNSPLHF
.	TRBD2	TRBV7-2	TRBJ2-2	15	TGTGCCAGCAGCATTACTAGCGTTAACACCGGGGAGCTGTTTTTT	CASSITSVNTGELFF
.	.	TRBV7-8	TRBJ2-2	18	TGTGCCAGCAGCCCGGACTATGACGGGAGGCGAGGGGGCGGGGAGCTGTTTTTT	CASSPDYDGRRGGGELFF
.	TRBD1	TRBV5-6	TRBJ1-5	16	TGTGCCAGCAGTTCCCTTGGACAGGTCATGGGTCAGCCCCAGCATTTT	CASSSLGQVMGQPQHF
.	TRBD1	TRBV18	TRBJ1-2	13	TGTGCCAGCTCACCAAATACAGGGGACGGCTACACCTTC	CASSPNTGDGYTF
few	.	TRBV4-3	TRBJ1-5	15	TGCGCCAGCAGCCAAGATACGGGAGATCATCAGCCCCAGCATTTT	CASSQDTGDHQPQHF
.	TRBD1	TRBV5-1	TRBJ1-2	16	TGCGCCAGCAGCCCAGGGTCTGGGACAGGGGTTCACCCTAACACCTTC	CASSPGSGTGVHPNTF
.	TRBD1	TRBV19	TRBJ1-2	19	TGTGCCAGTACCCCCCCTCGGGGACAGGGACCAGGGGGTAGCTATGGCTACACCTTC	CASTPPRGQGPGGSYGYTF
.	.	TRBV5-5	TRBJ2-7	15	TGTGCCAGCAGCCCCGATCTTGGAGGGGACTACGAGCAGTACTTC	CASSPDLGGDYEQYF
.	TRBD1	TRBV6-4	TRBJ2-1	15	TGTGCCAGCAGTCACCAGGGGGACCCCTACAATGAGCAGTTCTTC	CASSHQGDPYNEQFF
.	TRBD1	TRBV5-1	TRBJ2-1	14	TGCGCCAGCAGCACGGACAGGGGTTACAATGAGCAGTTCTTC	CASSTDRGYNEQFF
.	.	TRBV11-1	TRBJ2-1	13	TGTGCCAGCGGGGGGTTTCCTCAATATGAGCAGTTCTTC	CASGGFPQYEQFF
.	TRBD2	TRBV6-6	TRBJ2-5	13	TGTGCCAGCATGGCGGGAGGGATTGAGACCCAGTACTTC	CASMAGGIETQYF
few	.	TRBV11-2	TRBJ1-1	13	TGTGCCAGCAGCGCCCGGGGGCGGGAGGAAGCTTTCTTT	CASSARGREEAFF
.	TRBD1	TRBV6-1	TRBJ2-1	16	TGTGCCAGCAGTGAAATGGGGACAGGGCCATACAATGAGCAGTTCTTC	CASSEMGTGPYNEQFF
few	.	TRBV7-9	TRBJ2-1	13	TGTGCCAGCAGCCCCAGGGGTTCAGATGAGCAGTTCTTC	CASSPRGSDEQFF
few	.	TRBV11-2	TRBJ2-1	15	TGTGCCAGCAGTGGGGGCTTATCCTCCTACAATGAGCAGTTCTTC	CASSGGLSSYNEQFF
.	TRBD1	TRBV2	TRBJ1-2	14	TGTGCCAGCAGTATCAGGGGGTGGGACTTACTGTACACCTTC	CASSIRGWDLLYTF
once	.	TRBV6-5	TRBJ1-5	15	TGTGCCATTTGCAGCCCGGAGAATAGCAATCAGCCCCAGCATTTT	CAICSPENSNQPQHF
.	.	TRBV6-5	TRBJ2-7	12	TGTGCCAGCCGGCGGGCCTCCTACGAGCAGTACTTC	CASRRASYEQYF
.	TRBD2	TRBV7-3	TRBJ2-7	18	TGTGCCAGCAGCCTTCCGCGGGGTAGCGGGAGACCCTCCTACGAGCAGTACTTC	CASSLPRGSGRPSYEQYF
.	TRBD1	TRBV6-1	TRBJ2-3	16	TGTGCCAGCAGTGAACCGCAGGGGGCGCTTACAGATACGCAGTATTTT	CASSEPQGALTDTQYF
.	.	TRBV7-9	TRBJ1-1	18	TGTGCCAGCAGCCGCGAGGACGGCAGGGGATTGCGGAACACTGAAGCTTTCTTT	CASSREDGRGLRNTEAFF
few	TRBD2	TRBV5-1	TRBJ2-7	17	TGCGCCAGCAGCTCCTACCCCCGCGGGGGGGCTCGGGACGAGCAGTACTTC	CASSSYPRGGARDEQYF
few	.	TRBV19	TRBJ1-1	16	TGTGCCAGTAGTATCCGAAGTCAGGGAATGAACACTGAAGCTTTCTTT	CASSIRSQGMNTEAFF
.	TRBD2	TRBV27	TRBJ2-7	14	TGTGCCAGCGGACTAGCGGAACTCTACTACGAGCAGTACTTC	CASGLAELYYEQYF
.	TRBD1	TRBV19	TRBJ1-3	15	TGTGCCAGTAGTCTACAGGGGGCGCATGGAAACACCATATATTTT	CASSLQGAHGNTIYF
.	TRBD2	TRBV4-1	TRBJ2-7	17	TGCGCCAGCAGCCTCACCCCTAGCGGGAGGGCCTCCTACGAGCAGTACTTC	CASSLTPSGRASYEQYF
once	TRBD2	TRBV28	TRBJ2-2	16	TGTGCCAGCAGTTGGGCGCTAGCGGGGTTTACCGGGGAGCTGTTTTTT	CASSWALAGFTGELFF
.	.	TRBV4-1	TRBJ1-5	13	TGCGCCAGCAGCGGTCAGTCAGATCAGCCCCAGCATTTT	CASSGQSDQPQHF
once	.	TRBV28	TRBJ1-1	12	TGTGCCAGCAGTTCCGGGACTAAAATGGCTTTCTTT	CASSSGTKMAFF
.	TRBD2	TRBV4-1	TRBJ2-3	19	TGCGCCAGCAGCCACACCGGGACTAGCGGGGGGCGGGGCACAGATACGCAGTATTTT	CASSHTGTSGGRGTDTQYF
.	TRBD1	TRBV28	TRBJ1-6	15	TGTGCCAGCAGTTACCACAGGGGGCGTAATTCACCCCTCCACTTT	CASSYHRGRNSPLHF